Sequencing of this T cell receptor beta chain was carried out in a study of T cell responses to AZD1222 COVID-19 vaccine. Background on the study: It was second doses at about 4 or about 12 weeks that were pooled.

Whole-study findings and limits: Of spike-specific TCRs, nearly half reportedly target regions left unmutated in variants. Receipt of two AZD1222 doses was followed by a rise in Spike-specific TCR breadth and depth.

Details on this clone: Antigen specificity is unknown.

Germline V lookup: CDR1 MNHEY, CDR2 SVGAGI. This CDR3 has 13 residues. V lost 10 bases and J 1 base, leaving 13 bases between the germline ends. TCRdb's table, derived via immunoSEQ multiplex PCR, lists solely in-frame clones and lacks some. The top ten clones hold 2.5% to 3% of a sample with approximately 160,000 clones, about 90% of them seen once. The clonotype comes from an adult in good health. The source material was peripheral blood, sampled on day 0 of AZD1222 vaccination. The rearrangement joins TRBV6-5 to TRBJ1-2; D remains unclear. The CDR3 region is CATRRTNNYGYTF. The CDR3 nucleotides read TGTGCCACCCGCAGGACCAATAACTATGGCTACACCTTC.